The entry below describes one TCR beta chain. Antigen: not known. This CDR3 contains 15 residues. Trimming removed 6 bases from V and 0 bases from J, with 15 bases in between. Looked up from germline, CDR1 is WNHNN and CDR2 is SYGVQD (reference sequence). This specimen comes from a study of CD8+CD57+ T cells in acquired aplastic anemia. All sequencing subjects had displayed CD8+CD57+ cell expansion on flow cytometry. Among the patients, all had severe acquired aplastic anemia. Receipt of therapy had not occurred in any patient by the time of blood sampling. TCR beta VDJ and CDR3 profiles were obtained from a genomic DNA template. MiXCR was run by TCRdb on the reads, yielding one entry per CDR3 protein. The sample carries approximately 80,000 distinct CDR3 sequences, just over 70% recorded once. Whole-study results and caveats: The number of CD8+ CDR3 sequences shared by patients and controls was fewer than 35.

Sequencing input: sorted CD4+, CD8+, or CD8+CD57+ T cells (not recorded which) from PBMCs. This chain links TRBV10-1 with TRBJ2-7; D is possibly TRBD2 (5 bases). The receptor's source is a human donor with aplastic anemia. In nucleotides, the CDR3 is TGCGCCAGCAGGTGGACTTCTGTCCCCTCCTACGAGCAGTACTTC. This encodes CASRWTSVPSYEQYF.